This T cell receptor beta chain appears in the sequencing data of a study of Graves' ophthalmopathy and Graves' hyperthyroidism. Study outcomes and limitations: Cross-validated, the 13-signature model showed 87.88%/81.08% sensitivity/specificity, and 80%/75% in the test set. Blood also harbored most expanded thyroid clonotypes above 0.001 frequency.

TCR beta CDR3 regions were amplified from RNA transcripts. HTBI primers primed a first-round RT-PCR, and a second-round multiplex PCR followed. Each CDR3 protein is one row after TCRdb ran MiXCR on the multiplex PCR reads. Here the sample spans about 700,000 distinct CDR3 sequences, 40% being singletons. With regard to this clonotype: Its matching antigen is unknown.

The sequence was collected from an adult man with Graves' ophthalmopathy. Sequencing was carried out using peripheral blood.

The CDR3 coding sequence is TGTGCCAGCAGTACGACAAGCACTAACACTGAAGCTTTCTTT. It translates to CASSTTSTNTEAFF. This chain uses TRBV6-1 with TRBJ1-1, with no clear D. V dropped 5 bases and J dropped 2 bases, with 12 bases sitting between them. The CDR3 has 14 amino acids. Per the germline V gene, CDR1 is MNHNS and CDR2 is SASEGT.